This T cell receptor (beta chain) was retrieved from a study of blood T cell repertoires in COVID-19. Method: immunoSEQ multiplex PCR; TCRdb's copy keeps in-frame clones and lacks some. Of about 370,000 clones listed, 80% to 90% were seen once; the top ten hold over 9.5%. V was trimmed by 6 bases and J by 1 base, leaving 9 bases between them. Germline-derived CDR1 and CDR2 are SNHLY and FYNNEI. The CDR3 consists of 13 residues. The TCR sequence derives from a woman aged 25-40 years with COVID-19, enrolled during active disease. V is TRBV2 and J is TRBJ1-1, with D hard to call. Sequencing used peripheral blood. CDR3 residues: CASRAEQNTEAFF. The CDR3, as DNA: TGTGCCAGCAGGGCAGAACAGAACACTGAAGCTTTCTTT.